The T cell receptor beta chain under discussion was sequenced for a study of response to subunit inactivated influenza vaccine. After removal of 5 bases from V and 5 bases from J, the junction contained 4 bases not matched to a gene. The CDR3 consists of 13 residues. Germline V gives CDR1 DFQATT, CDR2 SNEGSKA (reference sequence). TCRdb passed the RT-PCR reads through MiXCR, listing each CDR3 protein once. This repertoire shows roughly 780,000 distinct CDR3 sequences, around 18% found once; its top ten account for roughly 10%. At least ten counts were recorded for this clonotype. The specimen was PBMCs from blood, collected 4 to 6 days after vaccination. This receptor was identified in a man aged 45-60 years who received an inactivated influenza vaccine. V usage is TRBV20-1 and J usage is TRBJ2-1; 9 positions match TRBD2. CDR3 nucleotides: TGCAGTGCTTTAGCGGGAGCGCACAATGAGCAGTTCTTC. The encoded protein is CSALAGAHNEQFF.